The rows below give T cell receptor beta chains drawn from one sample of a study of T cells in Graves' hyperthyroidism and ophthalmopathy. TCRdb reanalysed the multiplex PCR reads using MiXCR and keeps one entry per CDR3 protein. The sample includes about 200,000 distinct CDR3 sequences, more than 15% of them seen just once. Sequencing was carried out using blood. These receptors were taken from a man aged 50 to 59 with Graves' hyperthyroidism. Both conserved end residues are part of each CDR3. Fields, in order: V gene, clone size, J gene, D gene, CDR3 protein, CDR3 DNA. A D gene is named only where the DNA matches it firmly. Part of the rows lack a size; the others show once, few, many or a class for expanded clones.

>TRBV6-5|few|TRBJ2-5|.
CASSYFGNRGQETQYF
TGTGCCAGCAGTTACTTTGGGAATCGGGGTCAAGAGACCCAGTACTTC
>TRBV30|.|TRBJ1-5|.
CAWSEGHPGQPQHF
TGTGCCTGGAGTGAGGGACACCCGGGTCAGCCCCAGCATTTT
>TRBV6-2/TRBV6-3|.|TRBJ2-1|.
CASSYSGEGDEQFF
TGTGCCAGCAGTTACTCGGGGGAGGGGGATGAGCAGTTCTTC
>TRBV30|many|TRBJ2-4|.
CAWSVPGLILAKNIQYF
TGTGCCTGGAGCGTACCCGGACTGATACTAGCCAAAAACATTCAGTACTTC
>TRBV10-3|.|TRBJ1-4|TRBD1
CASRQGPMDEKLFF
TGTGCCAGCCGACAGGGACCGATGGATGAAAAACTGTTTTTT
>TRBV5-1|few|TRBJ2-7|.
CASSPLGGSSYEQYF
TGCGCCAGCAGCCCTTTGGGGGGCAGTTCCTACGAGCAGTACTTC
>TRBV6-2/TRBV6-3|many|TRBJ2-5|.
CASSYPETQYF
TGTGCCAGCAGTTACCCCGAGACCCAGTACTTC
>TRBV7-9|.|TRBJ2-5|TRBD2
CASSFSSGRQETQYF
TGTGCCAGCAGCTTTTCTAGCGGGAGACAAGAGACCCAGTACTTC
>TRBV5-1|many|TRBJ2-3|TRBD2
CASSLGLAAEDTQYF
TGCGCCAGCAGCTTGGGGCTAGCGGCCGAGGATACGCAGTATTTT
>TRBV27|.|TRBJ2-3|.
CASSSWGNTDTQYF
TGTGCCAGCAGCTCCTGGGGAAACACAGATACGCAGTATTTT
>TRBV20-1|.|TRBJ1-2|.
CSARRTPETYTF
TGCAGTGCTAGACGAACCCCAGAGACCTACACCTTC
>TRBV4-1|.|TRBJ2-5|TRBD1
CASSRFPGQLKETQYF
TGCGCCAGCAGCCGATTCCCGGGACAGCTTAAAGAGACCCAGTACTTC
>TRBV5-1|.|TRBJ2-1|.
CASSLVWRGPSYNEQFF
TGCGCCAGCAGCTTGGTTTGGCGGGGACCATCTTACAATGAGCAGTTCTTC
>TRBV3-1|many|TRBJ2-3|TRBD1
CASSPGQGGADTQYF
TGTGCCAGCAGCCCCGGACAGGGCGGGGCAGATACGCAGTATTTT
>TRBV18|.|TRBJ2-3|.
CASSPRRGEQYF
TGTGCCAGCTCGCCCAGACGCGGAGAGCAGTATTTT
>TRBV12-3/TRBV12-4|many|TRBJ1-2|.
CASSLEGEYGYTF
TGTGCCAGCAGTTTAGAAGGGGAGTATGGCTACACCTTC
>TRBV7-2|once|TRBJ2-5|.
CASSLGYDRINQETQYF
TGTGCCAGCAGCTTAGGTTACGACAGGATAAACCAAGAGACCCAGTACTTC
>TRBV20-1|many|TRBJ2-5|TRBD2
CSARDIGLGSGRDKTQYF
TGCAGTGCTAGAGATATTGGTCTGGGTAGCGGGAGGGACAAGACCCAGTACTTC
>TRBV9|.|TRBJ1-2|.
CASSPPGRNYGYTF
TGTGCCAGCAGCCCCCCGGGGAGGAACTATGGCTACACCTTC
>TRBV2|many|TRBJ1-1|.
CASIGDALSTEAFF
TGTGCCAGCATTGGGGACGCCCTGAGCACTGAAGCTTTCTTT
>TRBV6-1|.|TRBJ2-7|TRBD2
CASSHMGLDNPYEQYF
TGTGCCAGCAGCCACATGGGACTAGATAACCCCTACGAGCAGTACTTC
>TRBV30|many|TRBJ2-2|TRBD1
CAWSGTGTGLTGELFF
TGTGCCTGGAGTGGGACCGGGACAGGGTTGACCGGGGAGCTGTTTTTT